These T cell receptor beta chains were read from a single sample in a study of T cell repertoires in cytomegalovirus infection. TCRdb reanalysed the reads using MiXCR and keeps one entry per CDR3 protein. In the table there are 350,000 to 400,000 distinct CDR3 sequences, nearly 35% of which are singletons. For these TCRs, the target antigens are not known. The source material was cultured PBMCs, sampled from culture after CMV antigen stimulation. The receptors come from a human donor in good health (CMV status not recorded). Some clones in this sample may be carry-over from other donors' samples. The CDR3 runs from the conserved cysteine through the conserved F or W. D genes are given only for firm matches. Only some rows state a clone size, as once, few, many or a class for expanded clones.

>NA|20|TRBD2|TRBJ2-3|TRBV20-1
CSAPATWTSGSRSSTDTQYF
TGCAGTGCCCCGGCTACTTGGACTAGCGGGAGCCGAAGTAGCACAGATACGCAGTATTTT
>NA|15|TRBD2|TRBJ2-5|TRBV3-1
CASSRRTSGEETQYF
TGTGCCAGCAGCCGACGGACTAGCGGGGAAGAGACCCAGTACTTC
>NA|14|TRBD1|TRBJ1-5|TRBV7-9
CASSIGQGLKPQHF
TGTGCCAGCAGCATTGGACAGGGGTTAAAGCCCCAGCATTTT
>few|15|TRBD2|TRBJ2-1|TRBV7-2
CASSLLAGGPHEQFF
TGTGCCAGCAGCTTATTAGCGGGAGGGCCCCATGAGCAGTTCTTC
>NA|17|NA|TRBJ2-2|TRBV6-2/TRBV6-3
CASSYSPPKPNTGELFF
TGTGCCAGCAGTTACTCGCCCCCAAAACCGAACACCGGGGAGCTGTTTTTT
>once|13|NA|TRBJ1-1|TRBV19
CASKMVLNTEAFF
TGTGCCAGTAAAATGGTGTTAAACACTGAAGCTTTCTTT
>NA|13|NA|TRBJ2-4|TRBV6-1
CASSDLLGNIQYF
TGTGCCAGCAGTGACCTACTAGGAAACATTCAGTACTTC
>NA|14|TRBD2|TRBJ2-5|TRBV11-2
CASSSGLEQETQYF
TGTGCCAGCAGCTCGGGACTAGAGCAGGAGACCCAGTACTTC
>NA|16|TRBD1|TRBJ1-3|TRBV7-2
CASSLQWPGQGNTIYF
TGTGCCAGCAGCTTACAATGGCCGGGACAGGGAAACACCATATATTTT
>NA|13|NA|TRBJ1-2|TRBV27
CASSSQGFYGYTF
TGTGCCAGCAGTTCGCAGGGCTTCTATGGCTACACCTTC
>NA|17|TRBD2|TRBJ2-7|TRBV18
CASSPQSTGTSPYEQYF
TGTGCCAGCTCACCCCAATCAACCGGGACTAGTCCCTACGAGCAGTACTTC
>NA|14|NA|TRBJ2-5|TRBV14
CASSQGRGWETQYF
TGTGCCAGCAGCCAGGGACGAGGCTGGGAGACCCAGTACTTC
>NA|16|NA|TRBJ1-3|TRBV5-1
CASSEGLGISGNTIYF
TGCGCCAGCAGCGAAGGACTGGGAATTTCTGGAAACACCATATATTTT
>few|14|TRBD1|TRBJ1-5|TRBV20-1
CSASARDRGQPQHF
TGCAGTGCTAGTGCTCGGGACAGGGGTCAGCCCCAGCATTTT
>NA|14|NA|TRBJ1-1|TRBV28
CASSQRLGNTEAFF
TGTGCCAGCAGTCAACGCCTGGGGAACACTGAAGCTTTCTTT
>few|16|TRBD1|TRBJ1-5|TRBV7-9
CASSDSGQGFNQPQHF
TGTGCCAGCAGCGACTCGGGACAGGGGTTCAATCAGCCCCAGCATTTT
>few|15|TRBD1|TRBJ1-1|TRBV11-2
CASNPVPGQASGAFF
TGTGCCAGCAACCCTGTCCCGGGACAGGCCTCTGGAGCTTTCTTT
>few|23|NA|TRBJ2-2|TRBV7-6
CASSRPAPRQGVYSGENTGELFF
TGTGCCAGCAGCCGCCCAGCCCCGAGACAGGGGGTTTATAGCGGGGAGAACACCGGGGAGCTGTTTTTT
>few|14|NA|TRBJ1-4|TRBV20-1
CSARDQGQVHKLFF
TGCAGTGCTAGAGATCAGGGGCAGGTACATAAACTGTTTTTT
>NA|13|NA|TRBJ1-1|TRBV4-1
CASSQDALTEAFF
TGCGCCAGCAGCCAAGATGCCCTCACTGAAGCTTTCTTT
>NA|15|TRBD2|TRBJ2-1|TRBV5-1
CASSKLAGRYNEQFF
TGCGCCAGCAGCAAACTAGCGGGACGTTACAATGAGCAGTTCTTC
>NA|16|TRBD1|TRBJ2-2|TRBV11-3
CASSSRQGASTGELFF
TGTGCCAGCAGCTCGCGACAGGGGGCTAGTACCGGGGAGCTGTTTTTT
>NA|14|TRBD1|TRBJ2-5|TRBV5-6
CASSPGTGWETQYF
TGTGCCAGCAGCCCCGGGACAGGGTGGGAGACCCAGTACTTC
>NA|17|TRBD1|TRBJ2-7|TRBV11-2
CASSRAPAGQGSYEQYF
TGTGCCAGCAGTCGCGCACCCGCGGGACAGGGCTCCTACGAGCAGTACTTC
>many|17|TRBD2|TRBJ2-3|TRBV7-2
CASSLAGAPKNTDTQYF
TGTGCCAGCAGTCTAGCGGGAGCCCCCAAGAACACAGATACGCAGTATTTT